The 20 T cell receptor beta chains below were found in one sample sequenced in a study of blood T cells in healthy people across ages. A sample-barcoded 5' primer and a J-beta primer mix were used in a second PCR of about 6 to 11 cycles. TCRdb analysed the 5' RACE reads with MiXCR anew, one entry per CDR3 protein. In the table there are roughly 1.5 million distinct CDR3 sequences, about 42% of which are singletons. Sequencing was carried out using blood. These receptors came from a woman younger than 35 in good health.

This clonotype was seen a handful of times. V gene TRBV27 combines with J gene TRBJ2-1; 8 bases line up with TRBD2. Germline-derived CDR1 and CDR2 are MNHEY and SMNVEV (reference sequence). With V trimmed by 3 bases and J by 9 bases, 1 base remained unmatched. CDR3 length equals 12 residues. CDR3 amino acids: CASSFSGAEQFF. The CDR3 bases are TGTGCCAGCAGTTTTAGCGGGGCTGAGCAGTTCTTC.

The chain couples TRBV4-2 to TRBJ2-3; the D is unclear. The germline V gene has CDR1 LGHNA and CDR2 YNFKEQ. The CDR3 covers 13 residues. Trimming shortened V by 0 bases and J by 4 bases, and 5 bases separated the two germline ends. The CDR3 DNA reads TGTGCCAGCAGCCAAGAAAGATCAGATACGCAGTATTTT. Translating it yields CASSQERSDTQYF.

CDR3 in amino acids: CASSIRLAEETQYF. In DNA, the CDR3 is TGTGCCAGCAGCATCCGACTAGCGGAAGAGACCCAGTACTTC. The chain joins TRBV7-2 to TRBJ2-5; 9 bases are a match to TRBD2. With 5 bases clipped from V and 3 bases from J, the junction kept 4 bases outside the gene matches. There are 14 residues in the CDR3. Germline V lookup: CDR1 SGHTA, CDR2 FQGNSA. Drawing the rest from reference TRBV7-2 and TRBJ2-5, the complete variable domain is GAGVSQSPSNKVTEKGKDVELRCDPISGHTALYWYRQSLGQGLEFLIYFQGNSAPDKSGLPSDRFSAERTGGSVSTLTIQRTQQEDSAVYLCASSIRLAEETQYFGPGTRLLVL.

This chain joins TRBV4-2 and TRBJ1-2, with D unresolved. Germline V lookup: CDR1 LGHNA, CDR2 YNFKEQ. Deletions cut 0 bases from V and 3 bases from J, with 5 bases between. CDR3 length: 13 amino acids. Here the CDR3 DNA reads TGTGCCAGCAGCCAAGAAGAAGACTATGGCTACACCTTC. It specifies CASSQEEDYGYTF.

CDR3 loop: CSASIRTGYGYTF. DNA of the CDR3: TGCAGTGCTAGTATTCGTACAGGCTATGGCTACACCTTC. This rearrangement joins TRBV20-1 to TRBJ1-2; D is possibly TRBD1 (5 bases). Germline V gives CDR1 DFQATT, CDR2 SNEGSKA (reference sequence). The CDR3 is 13 amino acids. V was shortened by 3 bases and J by 4 bases, with 12 bases between the two germline ends.

This chain uses TRBV2 with TRBJ2-3, with D unclear. Germline V gene lookup returns CDR1 SNHLY and CDR2 FYNNEI. With 2 bases removed from V and 7 bases from J, the gap between germline ends came to 7 bases. This CDR3 comprises 12 residues. The CDR3 bases are TGTGCCAGCAGTGAACGCCCAAATACGCAGTATTTT. Protein product: CASSERPNTQYF.

With respect to this clonotype: Just one base apart from a much larger clone, this may be a read error. The V gene is TRBV4-3, the J gene TRBJ2-4; TRBD1 is a possible D gene (6 bases). The germline V gene has CDR1 LGHNA and CDR2 YSLEER. This CDR3 comprises 15 residues. In nucleotides, the CDR3 is TGCGCCAGCAGCCAAGGATACAGGGTTGGGTACGAGCAGTGCTTC. Translation gives CASSQGYRVGYEQCF.

The sample holds many counts of this clonotype. This chain connects TRBV5-1 to TRBJ1-2, with D unclear. Germline values: CDR1 SGHRS, CDR2 YFSETQ. V lost 0 bases and J 1 base, leaving 13 bases between the germline ends. The CDR3 runs 16 residues. The CDR3 is CASSLEAGVYNYGYTF. CDR3 DNA: TGCGCCAGCAGCTTGGAAGCAGGCGTTTATAACTATGGCTACACCTTC.

This clonotype has more than one count but fewer than ten. The chain links TRBV5-1 to TRBJ2-1; TRBD2 is a possible D gene (6 bases). Trimming took off 2 bases at V and 7 bases at J, with 16 bases between the two ends. The CDR3 loop spans 15 amino acids. Germline lookup yields CDR1 SGHRS and CDR2 YFSETQ. The CDR3 loop reads CASSFSSVILNEQFF. The CDR3, as DNA: TGCGCCAGCAGCTTTTCTAGCGTTATATTGAATGAGCAGTTCTTC.

This clonotype was found many times. The genes are TRBV14 and TRBJ2-7, with D perhaps matching TRBD2 (5 bases). V gave up 2 bases and J gave up 3 bases, with 8 bases separating them. CDR3 size: 13 residues. CDR1 and CDR2 (germline): SGHDN, FVKESK. The CDR3 DNA follows: TGTGCCAGCAGCCAACCAGGACTCTACGAGCAGTACTTC. It translates to CASSQPGLYEQYF.

DNA of the CDR3: TGTGCCTGGACAGACGGCTCCTATAATTCACCCCTCCACTTT. Translated, it gives CAWTDGSYNSPLHF. The chain employs TRBV30 and TRBJ1-6, with D uncertain. The germline V gene has CDR1 GTSNPN and CDR2 SVGIG (reference sequence). CDR3 size: 14 residues. The germline V and J ends were trimmed by 4 bases and 0 bases, with 7 bases remaining between them.

The rearrangement joins TRBV2 to TRBJ2-1; tentatively, D is TRBD2 (5 bases). The CDR3 loop spans 14 amino acids. The germline V gene has CDR1 SNHLY and CDR2 FYNNEI. CDR3 DNA sequence: TGTAGTCACCGGGAAAACACAATCTACAATGAGCAGTTCTTC. Translation: CSHRENTIYNEQFF.

This clonotype was found many times. V gene TRBV18 combines with J gene TRBJ1-2; tentative D call: TRBD1 (6 bases). There are 14 residues in the CDR3. The V gene lost 2 bases and the J gene lost 7 bases, with 14 bases spanning the gap. Germline V gene data show CDR1 as KGHSH and CDR2 as LQKENI. The CDR3 DNA reads as TGTGCCAGCTCACCAGATACAGGGCCCTTTGGCTACACCTTC. Its translation: CASSPDTGPFGYTF.

This clonotype has a handful of counts. J is TRBJ2-7 and V is TRBV29-1; unclear D gene. The CDR3 sequence is 13 residues long. V was pared by 4 bases and J by 1 base, with 11 bases between. Looked up from germline, CDR1 is SQVTM and CDR2 is ANQGSEA. This chain's CDR3 is CSVGFSTSYEQYF. The CDR3, as DNA: TGCAGCGTTGGGTTCAGCACTTCCTACGAGCAGTACTTC.

This clonotype was observed a few times. The J gene is TRBJ2-5, the V gene TRBV4-1, with TRBD2 matching over 11 bases. Trimming at V came to 2 bases and at J to 2 bases, leaving 4 bases not matched to a gene. The germline CDR1 and CDR2 sequences are MGHRA and YSYEKL. The CDR3 sequence is 16 residues long. The CDR3 sequence is CASSQPLAGGQETQYF. The CDR3 nucleotides read TGCGCCAGCAGCCAACCTCTAGCGGGGGGTCAAGAGACCCAGTACTTC.

CDR3 loop: CASSSPRGVVYEQYF. CDR3 DNA: TGTGCCAGCAGTTCCCCAAGAGGGGTGGTCTACGAGCAGTACTTC. The chain links TRBV6-5 to TRBJ2-7; perhaps D is TRBD1 or TRBD2 (5 bases each). The CDR3 loop spans 15 amino acids. V dropped 4 bases and J dropped 3 bases, with 16 bases sitting between them. CDR1 and CDR2 from the germline V gene are MNHEY and SVGAGI.

In its sample, this clonotype was seen many times. The V gene is TRBV12-3 or TRBV12-4, the J gene TRBJ2-3; tentatively, D is TRBD1 or TRBD2 (5 bases each). This CDR3 comprises 11 residues. Trimming stripped 5 bases from V and 10 bases from J, with 10 bases between. CDR3 in DNA: TGTGCCAGCAGTCTCGGGACGGCGCAGTATTTT. This gives the protein CASSLGTAQYF.

V is TRBV2 and J is TRBJ2-1; possible D gene TRBD1, 6 bases. V lost 4 bases, J lost 4 bases, and 11 bases lay in between. Germline V gives CDR1 SNHLY, CDR2 FYNNEI. This CDR3 has 14 amino acids. This CDR3 reads CASSVRTEYNEQFF. The CDR3 coding sequence is TGTGCCAGCAGTGTTCGGACAGAGTACAATGAGCAGTTCTTC.

The chain carries TRBV14 and TRBJ2-3; D call uncertain. The CDR3 extends over 12 amino acids. CDR1 and CDR2 (germline): SGHDN, FVKESK. V lost 2 bases and J lost 7, with 7 bases in between. The CDR3 is CASSQSRYTQYF. CDR3 sequence (DNA): TGTGCCAGCAGCCAAAGTCGATATACGCAGTATTTT.

V and J are TRBV3-1 and TRBJ2-7; 7 bases align to TRBD2. The J segment lost 7 bases and the V segment lost 8 bases, leaving 11 bases of the junction unmatched. The germline V gene encodes CDR1 LGHDT and CDR2 YNNKEL (reference sequence). CDR3 length: 13 amino acids. The CDR3 sequence: CASEESGVHEQYF. In DNA, the CDR3 is TGTGCCAGCGAGGAGAGCGGGGTACATGAGCAGTACTTC.